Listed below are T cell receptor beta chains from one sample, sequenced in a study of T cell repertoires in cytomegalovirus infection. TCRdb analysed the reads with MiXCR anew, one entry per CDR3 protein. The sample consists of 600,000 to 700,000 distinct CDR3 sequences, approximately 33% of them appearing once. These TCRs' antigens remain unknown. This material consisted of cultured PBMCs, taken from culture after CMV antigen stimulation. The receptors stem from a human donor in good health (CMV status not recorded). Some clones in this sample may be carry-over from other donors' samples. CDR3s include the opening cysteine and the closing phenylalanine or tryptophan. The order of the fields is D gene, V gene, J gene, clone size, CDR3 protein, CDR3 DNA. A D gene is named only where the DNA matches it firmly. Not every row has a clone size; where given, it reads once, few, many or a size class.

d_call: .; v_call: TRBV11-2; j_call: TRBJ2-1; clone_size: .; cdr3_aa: CASSLAPGSTYNEQFF; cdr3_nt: TGTGCCAGCAGCTTGGCCCCCGGGAGCACCTACAATGAGCAGTTCTTC
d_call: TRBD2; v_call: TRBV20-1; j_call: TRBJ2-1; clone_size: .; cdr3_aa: CSGTSGGGREQFF; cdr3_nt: TGCAGTGGGACTAGCGGGGGAGGACGGGAGCAGTTCTTC
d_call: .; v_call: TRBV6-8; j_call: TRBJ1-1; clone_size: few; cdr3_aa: CASSYNRAPVTEAFF; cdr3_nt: TGTGCCAGCAGTTACAATCGGGCGCCGGTTACTGAAGCTTTCTTT
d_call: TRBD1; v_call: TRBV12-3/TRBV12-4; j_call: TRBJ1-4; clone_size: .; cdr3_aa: CASKPQGANEKLFF; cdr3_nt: TGTGCCAGCAAACCACAGGGGGCTAATGAAAAACTGTTTTTT
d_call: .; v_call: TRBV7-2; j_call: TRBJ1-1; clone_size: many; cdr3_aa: CASSLVEKDGPEAFF; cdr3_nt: TGTGCCAGCAGCTTAGTGGAAAAGGACGGCCCTGAAGCTTTCTTT
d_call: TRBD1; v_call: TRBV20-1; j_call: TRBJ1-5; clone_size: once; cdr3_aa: CSVSPDRDNQPQHF; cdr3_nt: TGCAGTGTCTCTCCGGACAGGGACAATCAGCCCCAGCATTTT
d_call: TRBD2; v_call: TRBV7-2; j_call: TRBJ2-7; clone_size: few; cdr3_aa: CASSLGIAGGRTYEQYF; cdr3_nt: TGTGCCAGCAGCTTAGGTATAGCGGGGGGCCGGACCTACGAGCAGTACTTC
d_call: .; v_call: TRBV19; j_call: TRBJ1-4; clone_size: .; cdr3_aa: CASRVSSDPTNEKLFF; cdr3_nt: TGTGCCAGTAGAGTCTCATCCGACCCAACTAATGAAAAACTGTTTTTT
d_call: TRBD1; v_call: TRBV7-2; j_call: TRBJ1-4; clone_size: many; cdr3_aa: CASSLEYGQGGKNEKLFF; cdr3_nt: TGTGCCAGCAGCTTAGAGTATGGACAGGGCGGGAAAAATGAAAAACTGTTTTTT
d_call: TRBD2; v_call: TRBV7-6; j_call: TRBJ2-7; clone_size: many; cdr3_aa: CASSPQAGAWEQYF; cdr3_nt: TGTGCCAGCAGCCCGCAAGCGGGAGCTTGGGAGCAGTACTTC
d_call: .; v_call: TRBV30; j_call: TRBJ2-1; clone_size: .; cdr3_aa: CAWSVTPRVSYNEQFF; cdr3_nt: TGTGCCTGGAGTGTCACACCCCGCGTCTCCTACAATGAGCAGTTCTTC
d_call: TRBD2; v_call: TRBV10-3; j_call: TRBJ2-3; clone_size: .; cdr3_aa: CATWGGTSTGRTDTQYF; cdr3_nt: TGTGCCACCTGGGGCGGGACTAGCACCGGTCGCACAGATACGCAGTATTTT
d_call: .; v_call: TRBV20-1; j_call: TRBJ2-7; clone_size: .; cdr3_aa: CSAIRFGTLYEQYF; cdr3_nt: TGCAGTGCTATACGGTTCGGCACTCTCTACGAGCAGTACTTC
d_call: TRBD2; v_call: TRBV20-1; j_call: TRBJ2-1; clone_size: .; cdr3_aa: CSARSFSGSQEQFF; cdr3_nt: TGCAGTGCTAGAAGCTTTAGCGGGAGCCAGGAGCAGTTCTTC
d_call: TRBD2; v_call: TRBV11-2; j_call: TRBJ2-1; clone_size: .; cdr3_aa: CASSLGGGGASYNEQFF; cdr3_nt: TGTGCCAGCAGCTTAGGAGGCGGGGGTGCTTCCTACAATGAGCAGTTCTTC
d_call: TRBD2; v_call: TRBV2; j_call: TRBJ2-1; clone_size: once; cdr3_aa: CASSARQLLAGGRDEQFF; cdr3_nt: TGTGCCAGCAGTGCCCGTCAGCTACTAGCGGGGGGGCGGGATGAGCAGTTCTTC
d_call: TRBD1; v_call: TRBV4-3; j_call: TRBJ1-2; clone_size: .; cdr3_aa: CASSQDRTGSGYTF; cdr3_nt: TGCGCCAGCAGCCAAGATAGGACAGGATCAGGCTACACCTTC
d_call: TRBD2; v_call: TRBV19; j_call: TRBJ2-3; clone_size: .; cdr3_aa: CASGLAGEVGDTQYF; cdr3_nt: TGTGCCAGCGGACTAGCGGGAGAGGTGGGAGATACGCAGTATTTT
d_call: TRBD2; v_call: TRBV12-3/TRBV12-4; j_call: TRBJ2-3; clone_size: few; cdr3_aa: CASSLPSGGASDTQYF; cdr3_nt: TGTGCCAGCAGCTTACCTAGCGGGGGGGCCTCAGATACGCAGTATTTT
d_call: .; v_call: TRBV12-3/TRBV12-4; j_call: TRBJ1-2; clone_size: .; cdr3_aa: CASSSPRDNYGYTF; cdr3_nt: TGTGCCAGCAGTTCGCCGCGGGATAACTATGGCTACACCTTC
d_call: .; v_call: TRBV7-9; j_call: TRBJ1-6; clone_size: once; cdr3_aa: CASSTYNSPLHF; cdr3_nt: TGTGCCAGCAGCACTTATAATTCACCCCTCCACTTT
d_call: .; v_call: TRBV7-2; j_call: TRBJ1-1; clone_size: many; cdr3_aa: CASRVGGGGTEAFF; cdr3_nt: TGTGCCAGCAGAGTAGGAGGCGGGGGGACTGAAGCTTTCTTT
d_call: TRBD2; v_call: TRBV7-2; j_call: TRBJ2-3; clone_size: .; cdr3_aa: CASSLGGSRDTQYF; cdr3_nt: TGTGCCAGCAGCTTAGGCGGGAGTAGAGATACGCAGTATTTT
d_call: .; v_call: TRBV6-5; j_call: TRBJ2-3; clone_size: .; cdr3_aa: CASRDSGLDTQYF; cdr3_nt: TGTGCCAGTCGGGACTCGGGGTTAGATACGCAGTATTTT
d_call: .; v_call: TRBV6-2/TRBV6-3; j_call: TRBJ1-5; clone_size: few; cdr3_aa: CASRKDRQDLYQPQHF; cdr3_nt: TGTGCCAGCAGGAAGGACCGACAGGACCTCTATCAGCCCCAGCATTTT
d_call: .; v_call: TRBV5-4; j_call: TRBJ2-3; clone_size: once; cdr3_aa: CASSRSQRTDTQYF; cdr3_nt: TGTGCCAGCAGCCGCAGCCAACGCACAGATACGCAGTATTTT
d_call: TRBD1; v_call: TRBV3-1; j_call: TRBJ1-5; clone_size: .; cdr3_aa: CAIFGQGATPQHF; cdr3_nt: TGTGCCATTTTCGGACAGGGGGCGACGCCCCAGCATTTT
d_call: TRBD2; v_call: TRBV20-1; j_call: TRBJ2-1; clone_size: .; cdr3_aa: CSARGRAGNEQFF; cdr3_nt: TGCAGTGCTCGCGGGAGGGCCGGCAATGAGCAGTTCTTC
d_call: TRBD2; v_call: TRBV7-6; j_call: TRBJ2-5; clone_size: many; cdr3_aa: CASRPRVSGETQYF; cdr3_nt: TGTGCCAGCAGACCGCGGGTTAGCGGGGAAACCCAGTACTTC
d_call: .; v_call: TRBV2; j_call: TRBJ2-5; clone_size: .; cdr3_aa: CASRRGLSKETQYF; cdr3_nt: TGTGCCAGCCGCCGTGGCCTAAGCAAAGAGACCCAGTACTTC
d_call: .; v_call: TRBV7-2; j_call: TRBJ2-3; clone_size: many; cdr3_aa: CASSLWRGRGDTQYF; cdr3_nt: TGTGCCAGCAGCTTATGGAGGGGGAGGGGGGATACGCAGTATTTT
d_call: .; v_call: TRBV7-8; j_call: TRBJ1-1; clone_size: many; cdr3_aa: CASSLGEGEAFF; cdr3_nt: TGTGCCAGCAGCTTAGGGGAGGGGGAAGCTTTCTTT
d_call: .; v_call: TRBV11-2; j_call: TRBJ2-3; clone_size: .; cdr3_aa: CASSLWAKGTDTQYF; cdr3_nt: TGTGCCAGCAGCTTGTGGGCGAAGGGTACAGATACGCAGTATTTT
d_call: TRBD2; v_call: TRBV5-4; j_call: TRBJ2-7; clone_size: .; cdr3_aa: CASSSPGLATYEQYF; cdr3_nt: TGTGCCAGCAGCTCCCCGGGACTAGCGACCTACGAGCAGTACTTC
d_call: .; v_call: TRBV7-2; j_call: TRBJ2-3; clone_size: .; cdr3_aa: CASSFQRDTQYF; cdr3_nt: TGTGCCAGCAGCTTCCAACGAGATACGCAGTATTTT
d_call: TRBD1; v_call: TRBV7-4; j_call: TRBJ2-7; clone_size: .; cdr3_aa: CASSLTGAMGHEQYF; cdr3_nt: TGTGCCAGCAGCCTCACAGGGGCGATGGGCCACGAGCAGTACTTC
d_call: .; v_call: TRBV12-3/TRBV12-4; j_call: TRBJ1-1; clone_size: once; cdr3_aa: CASSLMGPSGAFF; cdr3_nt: TGTGCCAGCAGTTTAATGGGACCTTCCGGAGCTTTCTTT
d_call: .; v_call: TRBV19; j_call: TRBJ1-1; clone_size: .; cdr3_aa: CASSVMRSVAEAFF; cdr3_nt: TGTGCCAGTAGCGTTATGCGATCGGTTGCTGAAGCTTTCTTT
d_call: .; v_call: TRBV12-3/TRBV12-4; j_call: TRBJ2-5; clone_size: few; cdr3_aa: CASSWRGGVKETQYF; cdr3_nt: TGTGCCAGCAGTTGGCGGGGTGGGGTAAAAGAGACCCAGTACTTC
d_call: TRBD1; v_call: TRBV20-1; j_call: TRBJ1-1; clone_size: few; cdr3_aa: CSARDLSRTGNTEAFF; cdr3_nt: TGCAGTGCTAGAGATCTCTCCCGGACAGGGAACACTGAAGCTTTCTTT
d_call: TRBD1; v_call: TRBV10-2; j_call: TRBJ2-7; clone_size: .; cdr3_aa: CASVGQGRYEQYF; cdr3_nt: TGCGCCAGCGTGGGACAGGGCCGCTACGAGCAGTACTTC
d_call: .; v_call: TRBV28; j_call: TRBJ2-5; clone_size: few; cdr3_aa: CASSFRGMYQETQYF; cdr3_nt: TGTGCCAGCAGTTTTCGCGGGATGTACCAAGAGACCCAGTACTTC
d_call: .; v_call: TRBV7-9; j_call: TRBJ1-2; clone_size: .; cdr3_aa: CASSSQSTGPNYGYTF; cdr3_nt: TGTGCCAGCAGCTCCCAATCGACAGGACCTAACTATGGCTACACCTTC
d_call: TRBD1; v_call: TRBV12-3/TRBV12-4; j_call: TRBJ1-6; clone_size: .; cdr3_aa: CASTGDRGNSPLHF; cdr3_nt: TGTGCCAGCACCGGGGACAGGGGCAATTCACCCCTCCACTTT
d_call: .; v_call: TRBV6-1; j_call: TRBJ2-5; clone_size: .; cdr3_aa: CASSEVVKETQYF; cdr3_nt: TGTGCCAGCAGTGAAGTAGTAAAAGAGACCCAGTACTTC
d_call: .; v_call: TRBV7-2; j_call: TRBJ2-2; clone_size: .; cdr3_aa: CASSPGTRRELFF; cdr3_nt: TGTGCCAGCAGCCCGGGGACCCGCCGGGAGCTGTTTTTT
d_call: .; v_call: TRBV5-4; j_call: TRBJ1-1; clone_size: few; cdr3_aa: CASSSFDTEAFF; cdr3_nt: TGTGCCAGCAGCTCTTTCGACACTGAAGCTTTCTTT
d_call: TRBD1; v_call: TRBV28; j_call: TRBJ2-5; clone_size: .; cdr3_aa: CASSPYPGDRETQYF; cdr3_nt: TGTGCCAGCAGTCCTTACCCCGGGGACAGGGAGACCCAGTACTTC
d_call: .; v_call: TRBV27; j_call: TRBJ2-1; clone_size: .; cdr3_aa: CASSWASNNEQFF; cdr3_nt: TGTGCCAGCAGTTGGGCCTCCAATAATGAGCAGTTCTTC
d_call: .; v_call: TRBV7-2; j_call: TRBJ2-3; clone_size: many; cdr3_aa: CASSLDRGTDTQYF; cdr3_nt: TGTGCCAGCAGCTTAGATCGGGGTACAGATACGCAGTATTTT
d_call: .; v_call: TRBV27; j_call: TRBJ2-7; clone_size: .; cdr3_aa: CASSLLPSSYEQYF; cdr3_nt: TGTGCCAGCAGTTTATTACCGAGCTCCTACGAGCAGTACTTC